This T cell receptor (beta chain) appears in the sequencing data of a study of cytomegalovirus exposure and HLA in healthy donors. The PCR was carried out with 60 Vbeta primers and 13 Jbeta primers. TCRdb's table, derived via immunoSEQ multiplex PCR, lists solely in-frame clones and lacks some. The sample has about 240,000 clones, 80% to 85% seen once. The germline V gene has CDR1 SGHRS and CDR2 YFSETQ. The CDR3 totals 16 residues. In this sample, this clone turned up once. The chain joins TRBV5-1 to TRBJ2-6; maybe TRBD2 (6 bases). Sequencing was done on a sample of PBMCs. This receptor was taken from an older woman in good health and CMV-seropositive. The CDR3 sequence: CAAPSGPGEGANVLTF. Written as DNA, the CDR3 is TGCGCTGCTCCCTCGGGACCGGGGGAAGGGGCCAACGTCCTGACTTTC. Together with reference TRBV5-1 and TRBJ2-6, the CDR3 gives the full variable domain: KAGVTQTPRYLIKTRGQQVTLSCSPISGHRSVSWYQQTPGQGLQFLFEYFSETQRNKGNFPGRFSGRQFSNSRSEMNVSTLELGDSALYLCAAPSGPGEGANVLTFGAGSRLTVL.